The clone carrying this T cell receptor (beta chain) was counted a few times. Its target is unknown. Unique molecular identifiers were present on the cDNA, which also gained a universal primer site by template switching. TCRdb ran MiXCR on the 5' RACE reads and lists one entry per CDR3 protein. The sample shows 690,000 or so distinct CDR3 sequences, around 6.1% of them seen only once. J lost 12 bases, V lost 6 bases, and 4 bases had no gene match. The CDR3 is made up of 11 amino acids. This sample is drawn from a study of identical twins. Study observations and caveats: Cord blood's abundant beta clonotypes had fewer insertions, unlike memory repertoires. Among monozygotic twins, out-of-frame TCR alpha sharing exceeded what models predicted.

J is TRBJ2-1 and V is TRBV12-3 or TRBV12-4; the match to TRBD1 covers 8 bases. Sequencing input: naive T cells sorted from blood. The origin of this receptor is a man younger than 35 in good health. The CDR3 DNA follows: TGTGCCAGCAGCTCGGGGACAGGGCAGTTCTTC. Protein sequence: CASSSGTGQFF.